This T cell receptor beta chain was captured in a study of PD-L1 blockade in urothelial cancer. Time point reported: peripheral blood 6 weeks after treatment start. This CDR3 is built from 16 residues. Germline V gene lookup returns CDR1 WNHNN and CDR2 SYGVQD (reference sequence). Trimming left V 0 bases short and J 1 base short, with 11 bases between. TCRdb's table, derived via immunoSEQ multiplex PCR, lists solely in-frame clones and lacks some. The sample includes under 70,000 clones, roughly 86% of them seen just once. The sequences come from PBMCs, collected around atezolizumab (anti-PD-L1) treatment. The rearrangement links TRBV10-1 to TRBJ2-3; D uncertain. The clonotype was recovered from a man aged 55 to 70 with urothelial cancer. CDR3 nucleotides: TGCGCCAGCAGTGAGTCGCTTGCAGAGGGCACAGATACGCAGTATTTT. Translated: CASSESLAEGTDTQYF.